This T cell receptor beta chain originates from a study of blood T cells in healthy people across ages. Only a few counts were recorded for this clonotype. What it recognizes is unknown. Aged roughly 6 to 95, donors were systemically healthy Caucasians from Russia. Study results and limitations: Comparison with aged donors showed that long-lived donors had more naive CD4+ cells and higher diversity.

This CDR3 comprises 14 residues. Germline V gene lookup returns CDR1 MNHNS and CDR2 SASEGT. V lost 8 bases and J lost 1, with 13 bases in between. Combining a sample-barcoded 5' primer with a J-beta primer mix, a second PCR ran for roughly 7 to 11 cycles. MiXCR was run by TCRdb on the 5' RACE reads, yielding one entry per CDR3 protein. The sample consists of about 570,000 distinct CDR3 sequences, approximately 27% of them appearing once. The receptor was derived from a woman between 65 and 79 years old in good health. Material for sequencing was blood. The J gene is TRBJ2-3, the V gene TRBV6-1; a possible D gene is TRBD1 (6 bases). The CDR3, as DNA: TGTGCCAGCCGTAAGGGGGACCGCACAGATACGCAGTATTTT. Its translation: CASRKGDRTDTQYF.